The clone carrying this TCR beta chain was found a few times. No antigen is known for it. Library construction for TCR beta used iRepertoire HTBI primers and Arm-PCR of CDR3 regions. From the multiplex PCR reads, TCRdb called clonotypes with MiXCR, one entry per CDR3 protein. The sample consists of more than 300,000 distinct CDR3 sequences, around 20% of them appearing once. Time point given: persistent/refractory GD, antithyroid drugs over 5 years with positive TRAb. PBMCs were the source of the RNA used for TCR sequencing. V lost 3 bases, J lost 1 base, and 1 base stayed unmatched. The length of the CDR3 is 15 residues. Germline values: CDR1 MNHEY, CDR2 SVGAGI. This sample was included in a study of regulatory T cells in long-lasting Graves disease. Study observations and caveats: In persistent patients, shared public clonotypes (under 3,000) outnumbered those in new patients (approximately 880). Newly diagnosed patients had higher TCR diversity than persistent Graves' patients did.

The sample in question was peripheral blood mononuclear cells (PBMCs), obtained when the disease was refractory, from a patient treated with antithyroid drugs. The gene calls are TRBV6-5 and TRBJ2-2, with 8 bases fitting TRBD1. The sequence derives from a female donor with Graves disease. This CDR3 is CASSYGTGNTGELFF. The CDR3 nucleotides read TGTGCCAGCAGTTATGGGACAGGGAACACCGGGGAGCTGTTTTTT.